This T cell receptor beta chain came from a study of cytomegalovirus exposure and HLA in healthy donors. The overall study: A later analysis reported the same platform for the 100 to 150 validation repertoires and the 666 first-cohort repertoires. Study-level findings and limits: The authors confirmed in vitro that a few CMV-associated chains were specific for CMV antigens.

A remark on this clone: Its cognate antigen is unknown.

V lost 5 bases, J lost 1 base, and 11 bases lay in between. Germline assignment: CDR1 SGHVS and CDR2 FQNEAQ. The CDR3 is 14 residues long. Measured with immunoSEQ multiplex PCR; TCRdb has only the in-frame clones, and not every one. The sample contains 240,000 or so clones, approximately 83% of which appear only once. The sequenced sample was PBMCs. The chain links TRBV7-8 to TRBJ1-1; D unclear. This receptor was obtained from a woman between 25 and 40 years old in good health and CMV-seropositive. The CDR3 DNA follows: TGTGCCAGCAGCCCGACACCGAGGAACACTGAAGCTTTCTTT. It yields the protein CASSPTPRNTEAFF.